Described below is a single T cell receptor beta chain sequence and its context. The source of the sample is a study of T cell responses to AZD1222 COVID-19 vaccine. Generated by immunoSEQ multiplex PCR, the TCRdb table keeps only in-frame clones and is missing some. There are some 180,000 clones in the sample; almost 95% occur only once, and roughly 1.3% lies in the top ten. The V segment lost 3 bases and the J segment 0 bases; nucleotides outside the gene matches: 2. The CDR3 has 15 residues. Germline loops: CDR1 KGHSH, CDR2 LQKENI. This TCR was recovered from an adult in good health. The material sequenced was peripheral blood, taken on day 0 of AZD1222 vaccination. The rearrangement uses TRBV18 and TRBJ1-5; 7 positions match TRBD1. Here the CDR3 reads CASSPGQLSNQPQHF. Written as DNA, the CDR3 is TGTGCCAGCTCACCGGGACAGCTTAGCAATCAGCCCCAGCATTTT.